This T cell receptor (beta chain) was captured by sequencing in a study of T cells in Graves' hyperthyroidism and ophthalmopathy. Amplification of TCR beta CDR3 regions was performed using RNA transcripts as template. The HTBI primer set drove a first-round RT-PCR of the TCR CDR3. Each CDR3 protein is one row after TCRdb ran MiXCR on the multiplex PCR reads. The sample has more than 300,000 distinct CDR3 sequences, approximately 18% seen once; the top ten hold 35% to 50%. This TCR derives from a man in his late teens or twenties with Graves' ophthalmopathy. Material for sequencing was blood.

The CDR3: CASGGSSSYEQYF. The CDR3 nucleotides read TGTGCCAGTGGAGGCTCAAGCTCCTACGAGCAGTACTTC. The V gene is TRBV7-9, the J gene TRBJ2-7, with TRBD2 as a possible D gene (5 bases). The V end lost 9 bases, the J end lost 0 bases, and 12 bases lay between the germline ends. From germline, CDR1 is SEHNR and CDR2 FQNEAQ (reference sequence). This CDR3 contains 13 residues.